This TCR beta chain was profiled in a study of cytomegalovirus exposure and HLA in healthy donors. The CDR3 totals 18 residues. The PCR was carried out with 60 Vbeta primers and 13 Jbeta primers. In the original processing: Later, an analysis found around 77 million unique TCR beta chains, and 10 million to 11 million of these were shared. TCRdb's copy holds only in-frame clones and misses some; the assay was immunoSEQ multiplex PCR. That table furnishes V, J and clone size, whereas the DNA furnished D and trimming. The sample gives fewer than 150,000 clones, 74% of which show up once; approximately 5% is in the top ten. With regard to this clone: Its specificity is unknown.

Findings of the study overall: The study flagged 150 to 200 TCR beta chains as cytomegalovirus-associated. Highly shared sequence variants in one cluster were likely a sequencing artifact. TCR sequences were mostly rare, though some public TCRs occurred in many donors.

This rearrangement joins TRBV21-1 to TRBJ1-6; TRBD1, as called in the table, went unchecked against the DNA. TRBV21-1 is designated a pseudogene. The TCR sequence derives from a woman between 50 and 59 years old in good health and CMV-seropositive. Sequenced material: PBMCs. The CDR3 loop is CASSKALGGDRCNSPLHF. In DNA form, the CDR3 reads TGTGCCAGCAGCAAAGCGCTAGGGGGCGATCGTTGTAATTCACCCCTCCACTTT.